This is a list of T cell receptor beta chains from one sample in a study of CD8 T cells in Susac syndrome. TCRdb processed the immunoSEQ multiplex PCR reads anew with MiXCR; each CDR3 protein has one entry. The sample includes fewer than 300,000 distinct CDR3 sequences, roughly 85% of them seen just once. Source material: CD8+ T cells from PBMCs. Receptors were obtained from a human donor with multiple sclerosis. Both conserved end residues are part of each CDR3. The D gene is left open where the match is weak. Not all rows give a size; the values are once, few, many and, for expanded clones, a class.

DNA	CDR3	V	size	D	J
TGTGCCAGCACCGGGACTAGCGGGAGAGGAGGCTACAATGAGCAGTTCTTC	CASTGTSGRGGYNEQFF	TRBV12-3/TRBV12-4	NA	TRBD2	TRBJ2-1
TGCAGTGCCCGCACCCGGGGGGAAAGTCAGCCCCAGCATTTT	CSARTRGESQPQHF	TRBV20-1	NA	NA	TRBJ1-5
TGTGCCATCAGTGTTAGGGCAGGGGAGCTGTTTTTT	CAISVRAGELFF	TRBV10-3	NA	NA	TRBJ2-2
TGTGCCAGCAGTTTGAGGGGGTGGGGGACCCAGTACTTC	CASSLRGWGTQYF	TRBV27	NA	NA	TRBJ2-5
TGTGCCAGCAGCGATCACAGGGGCGAGCAGTACTTC	CASSDHRGEQYF	TRBV7-9	NA	TRBD1	TRBJ2-7
TGTGCCAGCGGGTACACCTACAATGAGCAGTTCTTC	CASGYTYNEQFF	TRBV27	NA	NA	TRBJ2-1
TGTGCCAGCAGTAAGACTCAGGGATTCGATGAGCAGTTCTTC	CASSKTQGFDEQFF	TRBV6-5	NA	NA	TRBJ2-1
TGTGCCAGCAGCTTGGGGACAGGCCCAGGCTATGGCTACACCTTC	CASSLGTGPGYGYTF	TRBV5-5	NA	TRBD1	TRBJ1-2
TGCAGTGTTCCGCGGGACTCCTACAATGAGCAGTTCTTC	CSVPRDSYNEQFF	TRBV20-1	NA	NA	TRBJ2-1
TGTGCCAGCAGCATCACTAGCGAGAACACCGGGGAGCTGTTTTTT	CASSITSENTGELFF	TRBV6-5	NA	TRBD2	TRBJ2-2
TGTGCCAGCAGCGCTGACGGGACAGGTGAAGCTTTCTTT	CASSADGTGEAFF	TRBV9	NA	TRBD1	TRBJ1-1
TGTGCCAGCAGTACCTCCAGGGTCACAGAAAGGCATTTT	CASSTSRVTERHF	TRBV6-5	NA	NA	TRBJ2-3
TGCGCCAGCAGCCAGACAGGGGCTAGCAATCAGCCCCAGCATTTT	CASSQTGASNQPQHF	TRBV4-1	NA	TRBD1	TRBJ1-5
TGCAGCGTTGAAGATCGGGGGACTACAAATGAGCAGTTCTTC	CSVEDRGTTNEQFF	TRBV29-1	NA	TRBD2	TRBJ2-1
TGTGCCAGCAGGGTGACAGGTTCAAATCAGCCCCAGCATTTT	CASRVTGSNQPQHF	TRBV27	NA	NA	TRBJ1-5
TGCAGCGTCCTTTACAGGGGGGACACCGGGGAGCTGTTTTTT	CSVLYRGDTGELFF	TRBV29-1	NA	TRBD1	TRBJ2-2
TGTGCCAGCAGCGACCACCCTAGCGGTCCGCGGCCCGGGGAGCTGTTTTTT	CASSDHPSGPRPGELFF	TRBV7-8	NA	TRBD2	TRBJ2-2
TGTGCCAGCATTCCCCGCGCGGTGAACTATAATTCACCCCTCCACTTT	CASIPRAVNYNSPLHF	TRBV6-1	NA	NA	TRBJ1-6
TGTGCCAGCTCACCACGCGACAGGGGGTATGGCTACACCTTC	CASSPRDRGYGYTF	TRBV18	NA	TRBD1	TRBJ1-2
TGTGCCAGCAGCGTAGCGGGAGGATCCCGAGAGACCCAGTACTTC	CASSVAGGSRETQYF	TRBV9	NA	TRBD2	TRBJ2-5
TGTGCCTGGAGTTTCGGGAACACTGAAGCTTTCTTT	CAWSFGNTEAFF	TRBV30	NA	NA	TRBJ1-1
TGTGCCAGCAGTCTTGGGCGTCAAGAGACCCAGTACTTC	CASSLGRQETQYF	TRBV27	few	NA	TRBJ2-5
TGTGCCAGCAGCTTAGGGAAGAGGACTGAAGCTTTCTTT	CASSLGKRTEAFF	TRBV7-8	NA	NA	TRBJ1-1
TGTGCCAGCAGCCAACTTCGGGCCGAAGCTGGAAACACCATATATTTT	CASSQLRAEAGNTIYF	TRBV3-1	NA	NA	TRBJ1-3
TGTGCCAGCAGCTTGTTGTTGGGGGAAACTGAAGCTTTCTTT	CASSLLLGETEAFF	TRBV7-9	NA	NA	TRBJ1-1
TGTGCCAGCAGTGATCTAAAGCGGGAGGGCCGAGGACCGGAGAAGTACTTC	CASSDLKREGRGPEKYF	TRBV25-1	NA	TRBD2	TRBJ2-7
TGTGCCACCAGCCCTACTAGCGGGAACACCAATGAGCAGTTCTTC	CATSPTSGNTNEQFF	TRBV24-1	NA	TRBD2	TRBJ2-1
TGTGCCAGCAGCTCCGGACTAGAGCGGGGACTGGGAGATACGCAGTATTTT	CASSSGLERGLGDTQYF	TRBV11-3	once	TRBD2	TRBJ2-3
TGTGCCACCAGGACTAGCGTCAATGAGCAGTTCTTC	CATRTSVNEQFF	TRBV15	NA	TRBD2	TRBJ2-1
TGCAGTGCTAGAGCTAACGAGCAGTACTTC	CSARANEQYF	TRBV20-1	few	NA	TRBJ2-7
TGTGCCACCAGTGATTCGACGGAAGTTGAAGCTTTCTTT	CATSDSTEVEAFF	TRBV24-1	few	NA	TRBJ1-1
TGTGCCACCAGTGATTTGAGGACATCGTACACCGGGGAGCTGTTTTTT	CATSDLRTSYTGELFF	TRBV24-1	NA	NA	TRBJ2-2
TGTGCCAGCAGAGTGGGCACCAGCTCTGGAAACACCATATATTTT	CASRVGTSSGNTIYF	TRBV27	NA	NA	TRBJ1-3
TGTGCCAGCAGTCTCTTTAAAAGCCGAACGGCCGGGGGAAATGAGCAGTTCTTC	CASSLFKSRTAGGNEQFF	TRBV28	NA	NA	TRBJ2-1
TGTGCCTGGGGAACCGAACAGGAGATCGGTGGCTACACCTTC	CAWGTEQEIGGYTF	TRBV30	NA	NA	TRBJ1-2
TGTGCCAGCAGCCAGGGACAGGGCCACGAGACCCAGTACTTC	CASSQGQGHETQYF	TRBV2	NA	TRBD1	TRBJ2-5
TGTGCCAGCAGCTCAGGGACACGGGAAGCTTTCTTT	CASSSGTREAFF	TRBV13	NA	NA	TRBJ1-1
TGTGCCAGCAGTAAGGGCAGCCTTGCAGATACGCAGCATTTT	CASSKGSLADTQHF	TRBV4-2	NA	NA	TRBJ1-5
TGTGCCAGCAGGGACAGGGAGTTAGCCAGGGCCGGGGAGCTGTTTTTT	CASRDRELARAGELFF	TRBV5-4	NA	TRBD1	TRBJ2-2
TGTGCCAGCAGCTTGGCGCTAGCGGGACTATACGAGCAGTACTTC	CASSLALAGLYEQYF	TRBV5-6	NA	TRBD2	TRBJ2-7
TGTGCCAGCACCACACCCTACAAGGCGGTTGGCGGGGAGCTGTTTTTT	CASTTPYKAVGGELFF	TRBV12-3/TRBV12-4	NA	NA	TRBJ2-2
TGTGCCAGCAGTTTATTCGTTGGTGGAGCGGGAGCTTCGTTCAATGAGCAGTTCTTC	CASSLFVGGAGASFNEQFF	TRBV27	NA	TRBD2	TRBJ2-1
TGTGCCAGTAGTATAGATCCCCATGGACAACTGAACACTGAAGCTTTCTTT	CASSIDPHGQLNTEAFF	TRBV19	NA	NA	TRBJ1-1
TGTGCCAGCAGCTCCTTCCTAGCGGGAAAGAGGGAGCAGTACTTC	CASSSFLAGKREQYF	TRBV7-9	NA	TRBD2	TRBJ2-7
TGTGCCAGCAGTGTTTTACTAGCGGGAGGTGGAGATACGCAGTATTTT	CASSVLLAGGGDTQYF	TRBV27	NA	TRBD2	TRBJ2-3
TGCGCCAGCAGCCCGGACACGACCCAAGAGACCCAGTACTTC	CASSPDTTQETQYF	TRBV5-1	once	NA	TRBJ2-5
TGTGCCACCAGCAGGGGACGGAACACTGAAGCTTTCTTT	CATSRGRNTEAFF	TRBV15	NA	NA	TRBJ1-1
TGTGCCAGCAGCCGTGGATCTGGAAACACCATATATTTT	CASSRGSGNTIYF	TRBV7-9	NA	NA	TRBJ1-3
TGTGCCAGCAGCTCCTCCACGGTGGGTTATGAAAAACTGTTTTTT	CASSSSTVGYEKLFF	TRBV7-9	NA	NA	TRBJ1-4
TGTGCCTGGAGTGGAGTGGTTTACAGGGAGGATGGCTACACCTTC	CAWSGVVYREDGYTF	TRBV30	NA	NA	TRBJ1-2
TGTGCCAGCAGTTTAAGGGACCCCTCCTATAATTCACCCCTCCACTTT	CASSLRDPSYNSPLHF	TRBV27	NA	NA	TRBJ1-6
TGTGCCAGCAGAGCCGAGCGGGGCCCCTACGAGCAGTACTTC	CASRAERGPYEQYF	TRBV28	NA	TRBD2	TRBJ2-7
TGTGCCAGCCTTTCCCTTACTAGCCAAGCCTACAATGAGCAGTTCTTC	CASLSLTSQAYNEQFF	TRBV7-9	NA	NA	TRBJ2-1
TGCGCCAGCCGAGACAGGCGGCCCCCTGAAGCTTTCTTT	CASRDRRPPEAFF	TRBV10-2	once	NA	TRBJ1-1
TGTGCCAGCAGTGACAGCCATCGACAGGGAAGAGGCCGGAATGAGCAGTTCTTC	CASSDSHRQGRGRNEQFF	TRBV25-1	NA	TRBD1	TRBJ2-1